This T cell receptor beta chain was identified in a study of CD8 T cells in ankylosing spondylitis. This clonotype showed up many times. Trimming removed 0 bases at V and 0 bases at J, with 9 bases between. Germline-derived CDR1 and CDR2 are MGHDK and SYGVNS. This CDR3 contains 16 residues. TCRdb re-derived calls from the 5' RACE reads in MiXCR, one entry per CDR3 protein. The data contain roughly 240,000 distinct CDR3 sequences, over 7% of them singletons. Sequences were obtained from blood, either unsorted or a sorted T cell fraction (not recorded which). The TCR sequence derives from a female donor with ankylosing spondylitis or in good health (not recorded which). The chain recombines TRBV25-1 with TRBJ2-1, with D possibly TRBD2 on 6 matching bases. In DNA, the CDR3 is TGTGCCAGCAGTGAATATAAGGGAGGCTCCTACAATGAGCAGTTCTTC. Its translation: CASSEYKGGSYNEQFF.